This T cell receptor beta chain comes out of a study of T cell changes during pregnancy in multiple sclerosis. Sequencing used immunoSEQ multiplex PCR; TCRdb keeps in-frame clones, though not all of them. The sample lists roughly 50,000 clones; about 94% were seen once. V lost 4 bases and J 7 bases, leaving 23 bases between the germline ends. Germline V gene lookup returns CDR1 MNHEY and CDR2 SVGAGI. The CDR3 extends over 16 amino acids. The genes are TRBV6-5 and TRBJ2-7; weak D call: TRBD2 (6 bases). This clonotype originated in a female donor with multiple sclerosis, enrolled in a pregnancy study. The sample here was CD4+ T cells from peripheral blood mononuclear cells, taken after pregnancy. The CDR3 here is CASSFYPPPGAREQYF. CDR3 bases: TGTGCCAGCAGTTTCTACCCCCCCCCGGGAGCGCGAGAGCAGTACTTC.